These 29 T cell receptor beta chains share one sample of origin, sequenced in a study of post-analysis software for immune sequencing data. Which antigens these TCRs recognize remains unknown. Incorporated into the TCR beta cDNA libraries were unique molecular identifiers, which served to reduce PCR and sequencing biases. TCRdb re-called the PCR reads with MiXCR, one entry per CDR3 protein. This repertoire shows under 200,000 distinct CDR3 sequences, 29% found once; its top ten account for nearly 3.5%. Regarding the study as a whole: Higher frequency in patients than in controls was seen for a handful of TRBV segments, with TRBV5-6, TRBV5-1 and TRBV20-1 among them.

Sequencing input: blood. These receptors all stem from a girl aged 2-17 years with multiple sclerosis.

This clonotype was seen ten or more times. The chain links TRBV9 to TRBJ2-7; 7 nucleotides line up with TRBD2. This CDR3 spans 17 amino acids. Germline loops: CDR1 SGDLS, CDR2 YYNGEE. With 0 bases clipped from V and 2 bases from J, the junction kept 11 bases outside the gene matches. The CDR3 sequence: CASSVATGRGTTYEQYF. The CDR3 DNA reads TGTGCCAGCAGCGTAGCTACGGGTCGGGGGACTACCTACGAGCAGTACTTC.

The rearrangement joins TRBV20-1 to TRBJ1-6; no firm D call. Germline CDR1 DFQATT, CDR2 SNEGSKA (reference sequence). V was pared by 0 bases and J by 13 bases, with 22 bases between. The CDR3 has 16 residues. For the CDR3, the DNA is TGCAGTGCTAGAGACCCCCTTGAAGAAGAGGTTCGGCCCCTCCACTTT. Translated: CSARDPLEEEVRPLHF.

This clonotype was observed at least ten times. The chain has TRBV28 and TRBJ2-1, with no clear D. This CDR3 has 14 residues. Germline V lookup: CDR1 MDHEN, CDR2 SYDVKM. V lost 4 bases and J 3 bases, leaving 10 bases between the germline ends. For the CDR3, the DNA is TGTGCCAGCAGTTACCCGACGGACTACAATGAGCAGTTCTTC. Its translation is CASSYPTDYNEQFF.

This clonotype was seen more than once but under ten times. This chain uses TRBV5-1 with TRBJ1-6; 7 nucleotides agree with TRBD1. The J segment lost 0 bases and the V segment lost 3 bases, leaving 15 bases of the junction unmatched. CDR1 SGHRS and CDR2 YFSETQ come from the germline V gene. CDR3 size: 20 residues. CDR3 amino acids: CASSSTSGQRRSSYNSPLHF. The CDR3 coding sequence is TGCGCCAGCAGCTCCACCTCGGGACAGAGGAGGAGCTCCTATAATTCACCCCTCCACTTT.

The chain employs TRBV12-3 or TRBV12-4 and TRBJ2-3; a possible D gene is TRBD2 (7 bases). The CDR3 sequence is 16 residues long. V was shortened by 3 bases and J by 3 bases, with 16 bases between the two germline ends. CDR3 sequence reads: CASSFGGGAYTDTQYF. For the CDR3, the DNA is TGTGCCAGCAGTTTTGGTGGGGGGGCGTATACAGATACGCAGTATTTT.

CDR3: CASRRDRAPYEQYF. For the CDR3, the DNA is TGTGCCAGCAGGCGGGACAGGGCGCCCTACGAGCAGTACTTC. This chain connects TRBV6-5 to TRBJ2-7; 9 bases match TRBD1. There are 14 residues in the CDR3. Germline CDR1 is MNHEY and CDR2 is SVGAGI. Trimming removed 6 bases from V and 2 bases from J; junction bases left unmatched: 5.

The chain is built from TRBV20-1 and TRBJ1-5; D call uncertain. The ends were cut back, 3 bases at V and 0 bases at J, with 9 bases in the middle. The CDR3 is 14 amino acids. The V gene's germline CDR1 is DFQATT and CDR2 SNEGSKA (reference sequence). The CDR3 spells CSASMSFSNQPQHF. The CDR3 nucleotides read TGCAGTGCTAGTATGTCATTTAGCAATCAGCCCCAGCATTTT.

The chain has TRBV5-1 and TRBJ2-4; a possible D gene is TRBD1 (5 bases). Between the trimmed V and J ends, which lost 4 bases and 8 bases, there was a span of 16 bases. The CDR3 spans 14 residues. From germline, CDR1 is SGHRS and CDR2 YFSETQ. CDR3 DNA sequence: TGCGCCAGCAGCCCCTTGTCAGGGTGGGACATTCAGTACTTC. Encoded protein: CASSPLSGWDIQYF.

As to this clonotype: One junction end does not reproduce the germline sequence, and a read error may be involved. V and J are TRBV7-9 and TRBJ2-7, with a possible D match to TRBD1 (6 bases). The germline CDR1 and CDR2 sequences are SEHNR and FQNEAQ (reference sequence). The CDR3 consists of 17 residues. CDR3 protein: CASSQEPGDRTLYEQYF. CDR3 nucleotides: TGCGCCAGCAGCCAAGAACCAGGGGACCGGACCTTGTACGAGCAGTACTTC.

This clonotype was seen at least ten times. This chain connects TRBV20-1 to TRBJ1-2; 9 positions match TRBD1. CDR3 size: 13 residues. From germline, CDR1 is DFQATT and CDR2 SNEGSKA (reference sequence). J gave up 7 bases and V 5 bases, and 8 bases lay outside the gene matches. The CDR3 spells CSAQPGQGSGYTF. For the CDR3, the DNA is TGCAGTGCTCAACCGGGACAGGGCTCTGGCTACACCTTC.

The CDR3 region has the DNA TGTGCCAGCAGCGTTGGAGGAGGCGGAGATACGCAGTATTTT. Amino acids: CASSVGGGGDTQYF. The V gene is TRBV9, the J gene TRBJ2-3, with D possibly TRBD2 on 5 matching bases. This CDR3 contains 14 residues. The germline V and J ends were trimmed by 2 bases and 5 bases, with 12 bases remaining between them. Germline V gene sequence: CDR1 SGDLS, CDR2 YYNGEE.

The chain joins TRBV6-1 to TRBJ1-5; no clear D. This CDR3 has 15 residues. Germline CDR1 reads MNHNS; CDR2 reads SASEGT. Trimming removed 1 base from V and 0 bases from J, with 7 bases in between. Here the CDR3 reads CASSEEQFSNQPQHF. CDR3 nucleotide sequence: TGTGCCAGCAGTGAAGAACAGTTTAGCAATCAGCCCCAGCATTTT.

Worth noting for this clonotype: One base away lies a much larger clone, so this may be a sequencing read error. This sequence joins TRBV6-5 and TRBJ2-5; 7 nucleotides agree with TRBD2. The end of the DNA is better explained by TRBJ2-7, so the J call may be wrong. The CDR3 length is 14 residues. Germline assignment: CDR1 MNHEY and CDR2 SVGAGI. The CDR3 spells CASSRRGSRSEQYF. The CDR3 DNA sequence: TGTGCCAGCAGCCGGCGGGGGAGTCGTAGCGAGCAGTACTTC.

This clonotype was counted a few times. The rearrangement links TRBV15 to TRBJ2-5; D gene ambiguous. The CDR3 length is 13 residues. Germline assignment: CDR1 LNHNV and CDR2 YYDKDF (reference sequence). Trimming pared 3 bases from V and 4 bases from J, leaving 9 bases between. CDR3: CATSSLVGETQYF. For the CDR3, the DNA is TGTGCCACCAGCAGTTTAGTGGGAGAGACCCAGTACTTC.

This clonotype showed up many times. The chain employs TRBV18 and TRBJ2-7, with TRBD2 identical over 7 bases. The J segment lost 5 bases and the V segment lost 2 bases, leaving 3 bases of the junction unmatched. This CDR3 comprises 13 residues. The germline gives CDR1 KGHSH, CDR2 LQKENI. The DNA for the CDR3 is TGTGCCAGCTCACCAGGGCTAGCGGACGAGCAGTACTTC. It is translated as CASSPGLADEQYF. Combining the CDR3 with reference TRBV18 and TRBJ2-7 gives the whole variable domain NAGVMQNPRHLVRRRGQEARLRCSPMKGHSHVYWYRQLPEEGLKFMVYLQKENIIDESGMPKERFSAEFPKEGPSILRIQQVVRGDSAAYFCASSPGLADEQYFGPGTRLTVT.

Comment on this clonotype: Relative to the germline gene, one junction end is altered; a read error may explain this. The chain carries TRBV6-5 and TRBJ1-1, with 7 positions matching TRBD1. Germline V CDR1 and CDR2: MNHEY, SVGAGI. There are 13 residues in the CDR3. In DNA, the CDR3 is TGTGCCAGCATCCAGGGGGTTGGAACTGGAGCTTTCTTT. This translates into CASIQGVGTGAFF.

This clonotype was counted only a few times. The chain employs TRBV5-5 and TRBJ1-2, with D maybe TRBD1 (5 bases). This CDR3 is built from 15 residues. Germline CDR1 is SGHKS and CDR2 is YYEKEE (reference sequence). The V end lost 0 bases, the J end lost 7 bases, and 16 bases lay between the germline ends. The CDR3 bases are TGTGCCAGCAGCTTGGGCAGGGAAGCAAGGGCTGGCTACACCTTC. Translated: CASSLGREARAGYTF.

The count of this clonotype is one. An end of the junction does not agree with germline; a read error may underlie this. The rearrangement joins TRBV4-1 to TRBJ1-1; 8 nucleotides align to TRBD1. This CDR3 is built from 15 residues. Germline CDR1 reads MGHRA; CDR2 reads YSYEKL. CDR3 region: CACRSGTGVNTEAFF. The CDR3 nucleotides are TGCGCCTGCAGATCCGGGACAGGTGTGAACACTGAAGCTTTCTTT.

This sequence joins TRBV18 and TRBJ1-4; TRBD1 aligns across 9 bases. V lost 6 bases to trimming and J lost 4 bases; unmatched junction nucleotides: 3. This CDR3 is 14 amino acids long. Germline V gives CDR1 KGHSH, CDR2 LQKENI. In DNA form, the CDR3 reads TGTGCCAGCTCGGGACAGGGCGGTAATGAAAAACTGTTTTTT. Translation: CASSGQGGNEKLFF.

The chain has TRBV7-2 and TRBJ2-4, with D perhaps matching TRBD1 (5 bases). Judging by the DNA end, TRBJ2-7 fits better; the J call may be wrong. Germline CDR1 and CDR2: SGHTA and FQGNSA. The CDR3 covers 14 residues. CDR3 sequence reads: CASSLEGRVYEQYF. CDR3 coding DNA: TGTGCCAGCAGCTTAGAAGGCAGGGTGTACGAGCAGTACTTC.

This clonotype was observed at least ten times. V and J are TRBV18 and TRBJ1-2, with D maybe TRBD1 (5 bases). Per the germline V gene, CDR1 is KGHSH and CDR2 is LQKENI. This CDR3 is built from 13 residues. V lost 2 bases to trimming and J lost 7 bases, with 11 bases between them. The CDR3 protein is CASSPMGDGGYTF. As DNA, the CDR3 is TGTGCCAGCTCACCAATGGGGGATGGTGGCTACACCTTC.

With regard to this clonotype: This may come from a read error, since a much larger clone is one base off. The genes are TRBV5-1 and TRBJ1-2; D unresolved. Between the trimmed V and J ends, which lost 0 bases and 7 bases, there was a span of 13 bases. Germline V gene lookup returns CDR1 SGHRS and CDR2 YFSETQ. The CDR3 sequence is 14 residues long. This CDR3 is CASSLDRGSCGYTF. In DNA, the CDR3 is TGCGCCAGCAGCTTGGATCGGGGATCCTGTGGCTACACCTTC.

The chain joins TRBV27 to TRBJ2-1; TRBD2 might be the D (5 bases). V was cut by 10 bases and J by 8 bases, with 18 bases left in between. The CDR3 spans 13 residues. CDR1 MNHEY and CDR2 SMNVEV come from the germline V gene (reference sequence). The CDR3 loop is CATKGWARDEQFF. The CDR3 DNA is TGTGCCACCAAGGGTTGGGCGAGGGATGAGCAGTTCTTC.

Comments on this clonotype: A read error is possible here, since a much larger clone lies one base away. The chain couples TRBV24-1 to TRBJ2-1; the D gene is possibly TRBD2 (6 bases). CDR1 and CDR2 (germline): KGHDR, SFDVKD. The CDR3 spans 16 residues. V was cut by 9 bases and J by 2 bases, with 19 bases left in between. CDR3 loop: CATGGTEGGTYNEQFF. The CDR3 coding sequence is TGTGCCACCGGTGGGACCGAGGGAGGAACCTACAATGAGCAGTTCTTC.

This clonotype was seen ten or more times. The rearrangement uses TRBV20-1 and TRBJ2-7; the D call may be TRBD1 or TRBD2 (5 bases each). V was clipped by 6 bases and J by 4 bases, with 16 bases between them. Germline CDR1 DFQATT, CDR2 SNEGSKA (reference sequence). The CDR3 consists of 13 residues. CDR3 DNA sequence: TGCAGTGCCGTCGGGACGGACCCATACGAGCAGTACTTC. It yields the protein CSAVGTDPYEQYF.

The chain carries TRBV20-1 and TRBJ1-2; a possible D gene is TRBD1 (5 bases). Germline V lookup: CDR1 DFQATT, CDR2 SNEGSKA (reference sequence). The CDR3 extends over 14 amino acids. Trimming pared 3 bases from V and 2 bases from J, leaving 13 bases between. The CDR3 is CSASAGTTNYGYTF. CDR3 in DNA: TGCAGTGCTAGTGCAGGGACCACGAACTATGGCTACACCTTC.

This clonotype was seen many times. The V and J genes are TRBV5-1 and TRBJ2-3; D remains ambiguous. This CDR3 contains 14 residues. Germline-derived CDR1 and CDR2 are SGHRS and YFSETQ. V was cut by 0 bases and J by 6 bases, with 11 bases left in between. The CDR3 is CASSLEGPGDTQYF. CDR3 DNA: TGCGCCAGCAGCTTGGAGGGCCCCGGGGATACGCAGTATTTT.

This clonotype has at least ten counts. The chain recombines TRBV29-1 with TRBJ2-7, with D possibly matching TRBD1 (6 bases). Germline lookup yields CDR1 SQVTM and CDR2 ANQGSEA. The ends were cut back, 8 bases at V and 4 bases at J, with 18 bases in the middle. The CDR3 extends over 13 amino acids. DNA for the CDR3: TGCAGCTATAGGGGGTCCACCGGATACGAGCAGTACTTC. Amino acids: CSYRGSTGYEQYF.

Notes on this clonotype: This may be a read error: a much more frequent sequence differs by one nucleotide. The chain has TRBV3-1 and TRBJ2-5; D is ambiguous. V lost 5 bases to trimming and J lost 3 bases, with 4 bases between them. CDR1 and CDR2 from the germline V gene are LGHDT and YNNKEL (reference sequence). CDR3 size: 11 residues. The CDR3 protein is CASSYEETQYF. CDR3 nucleotide sequence: TGTGCCAGCAGCTACGAAGAGACCCAGTACTTC.